Reported below is one T cell receptor (beta chain). As yet, its antigen is unknown. These data originate in a study of vaccination effects on CD4 cells after COVID-19. Overall study context: Sampling occurred 16 days and one week pre-vaccination in a couple of convalescent patients.

Clones were sequenced by immunoSEQ multiplex PCR, and TCRdb holds only the in-frame ones, with some missing. Of 45,000 or so clones listed, more than 75% were seen once; the top ten hold about an eighth. Notes on the study in general: Clonal contraction was marked in infection- and vaccine-induced clones late after vaccination.

CDR1 SGHNT and CDR2 YENEEA come from the germline V gene. CDR3 length: 13 residues. Trimming cost V 3 bases and J 5 bases, with 10 bases left between them. After less than 11 days in culture, the CD4+ T cells were isolated. This individual tested PCR-positive for SARS-CoV-2 infection between March and December 2020. This chain uses TRBV11-3 with TRBJ1-1; D ambiguous. The receptor was derived from a human donor who had a prior SARS-CoV-2 infection. The specimen comprised CD4+ T cells from PBMCs cultured without peptide, sampled before COVID-19 vaccination. The CDR3 protein is CASSFFQGTEAFF. The CDR3 nucleotides read TGTGCCAGCAGCTTTTTTCAAGGGACTGAAGCTTTCTTT.